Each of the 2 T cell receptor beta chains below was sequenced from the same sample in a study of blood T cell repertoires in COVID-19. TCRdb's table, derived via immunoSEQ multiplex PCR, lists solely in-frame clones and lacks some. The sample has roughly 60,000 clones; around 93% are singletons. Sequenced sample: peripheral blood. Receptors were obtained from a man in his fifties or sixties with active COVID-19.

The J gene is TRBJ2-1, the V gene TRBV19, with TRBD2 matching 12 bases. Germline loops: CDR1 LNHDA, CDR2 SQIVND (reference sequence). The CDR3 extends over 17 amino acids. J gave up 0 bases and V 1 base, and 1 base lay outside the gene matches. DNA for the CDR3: TGTGCCAGTAGTATAGCTAGCGGGGGGGCCTCCTACAATGAGCAGTTCTTC. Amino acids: CASSIASGGASYNEQFF. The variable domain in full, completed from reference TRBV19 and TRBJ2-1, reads DGGITQSPKYLFRKEGQNVTLSCEQNLNHDAMYWYRQDPGQGLRLIYYSQIVNDFQKGDIAEGYSVSREKKESFPLTVTSAQKNPTAFYLCASSIASGGASYNEQFFGPGTRLTVL.

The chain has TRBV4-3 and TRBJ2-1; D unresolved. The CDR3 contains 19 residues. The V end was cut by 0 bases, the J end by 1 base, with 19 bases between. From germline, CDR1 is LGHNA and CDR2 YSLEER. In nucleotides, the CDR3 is TGCGCCAGCAGCCAAGACGCGCTCCCCACGGGTGCATCCTACAATGAGCAGTTCTTC. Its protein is CASSQDALPTGASYNEQFF.